Presented here are 32 T cell receptor beta chains from one specimen sequenced in a study of Ad26.COV2.S vaccination and SARS-CoV-2 variants. The treatment here: 15 to 20 received Ad26.COV2.S at low or high dose, single or two shots; roughly 5 received placebo; per-sample allocation not given. Samples analyzed were those drawn on day 63 after the first vaccine or placebo injection. TCRdb's copy holds only in-frame clones and misses some; the assay was immunoSEQ multiplex PCR. The sample lists about 400,000 clones; roughly 80% were seen once. Sequences were derived from peripheral blood, sampled in a trial of Ad26.COV2.S vaccine versus placebo. The source of these receptors is a person aged 18-65 years who received the Ad26.COV2.S COVID-19 vaccine or a placebo.

This sequence joins TRBV6-6 and TRBJ2-7, with D possibly matching TRBD1 (6 bases). The CDR3 spans 14 residues. Trimming removed 5 bases from V and 11 bases from J, with 22 bases in between. CDR1 MNHNY and CDR2 SVGAGI come from the germline V gene (reference sequence). The CDR3 coding sequence is TGTGCCAGCAGTCCCCCCCCTGGACAGATCCTTGAGTACTTC. The encoded protein is CASSPPPGQILEYF.

The genes are TRBV5-1 and TRBJ2-5; D remains unclear. This CDR3 spans 14 amino acids. The germline V gene encodes CDR1 SGHRS and CDR2 YFSETQ. Trimming shortened V by 2 bases and J by 4 bases, and 12 bases separated the two germline ends. CDR3 sequence (DNA): TGCGCCAGCAGCTTTTCTATCGCATCAGAGACCCAGTACTTC. As protein: CASSFSIASETQYF.

Here the CDR3 DNA reads TGTGCCAGCAGCTCCTCTCAGGGAAGCACTGAAGCTTTCTTT. Translated, it gives CASSSSQGSTEAFF. The chain is built from TRBV7-8 and TRBJ1-1, with D tentatively TRBD1 (5 bases). Per the germline V gene, CDR1 is SGHVS and CDR2 is FQNEAQ. CDR3 length: 14 residues. V was cut by 4 bases and J by 4 bases, with 13 bases left in between.

CDR3 region: CASSFRAHRGDQPQHF. The CDR3 DNA sequence: TGTGCCAGCAGCTTCAGGGCCCACAGGGGTGATCAGCCCCAGCATTTT. V gene TRBV7-2 combines with J gene TRBJ1-5; 7 nucleotides agree with TRBD1. The CDR3 is 16 residues long. V was clipped by 3 bases and J by 5 bases; unmatched bases: 10. The germline CDR1 and CDR2 sequences are SGHTA and FQGNSA.

This clone occurred a few times. The chain is built from TRBV7-9 and TRBJ1-2; D is perhaps TRBD1 (6 bases). This CDR3 spans 12 amino acids. Germline CDR1 SEHNR, CDR2 FQNEAQ (reference sequence). The V end lost 5 bases, the J end lost 5 bases, and 9 bases lay between the germline ends. The CDR3 DNA is TGTGCCAGCAGCGCACAGGGATATGGCTACACCTTC. Its protein product is CASSAQGYGYTF.

Only one count was recorded for this clone. The genes are TRBV19 and TRBJ2-7; 9 bases align to TRBD2. V shed 1 base and J 3 bases; nucleotides not matched to a gene: 4. CDR3 length equals 15 residues. CDR1 is LNHDA, CDR2 SQIVND, per germline (reference sequence). CDR3 sequence: CASSIGLAGIYEQYF. CDR3 coding DNA: TGTGCCAGTAGTATAGGTCTAGCGGGAATCTACGAGCAGTACTTC.

The chain uses TRBV5-4 and TRBJ1-2; D not certain. V lost 8 bases and J 3 bases, leaving 14 bases between the germline ends. There are 13 residues in the CDR3. From germline, CDR1 is SGHNT and CDR2 YYREEE (reference sequence). CDR3 nucleotide sequence: TGTGCCAGTACTCGTGGGGAAGACTATGGCTACACCTTC. This translates into CASTRGEDYGYTF.

This chain connects TRBV5-1 to TRBJ2-7; 10 bases are a match to TRBD1. Looked up from germline, CDR1 is SGHRS and CDR2 is YFSETQ. Trimming took 4 bases from V and 6 from J; bases not matched to a gene: 13. The CDR3 runs to 16 residues. CDR3 sequence reads: CASSRPRGTGEAEQYF. In DNA, the CDR3 is TGCGCCAGCAGCCGTCCCCGAGGGACAGGGGAGGCCGAGCAGTACTTC.

The chain links TRBV5-6 to TRBJ2-7; D possibly matches TRBD1 or TRBD2 (5 bases each). Per germline, CDR1 SGHDT and CDR2 YYEEEE. The CDR3 loop spans 13 amino acids. The V end was cut by 7 bases, the J end by 4 bases, with 15 bases between. For the CDR3, the DNA is TGTGCCAGCGGAACGGGACGGCTTTACGAGCAGTACTTC. Amino acids: CASGTGRLYEQYF.

This chain connects TRBV4-2 to TRBJ1-3, with D perhaps TRBD1 (6 bases). The CDR3 is 16 residues long. CDR1 and CDR2 (germline): LGHNA, YNFKEQ. Trimming shortened V by 4 bases and J by 0 bases, and 13 bases separated the two germline ends. The CDR3 reads CASSRRGDPSGNTIYF. CDR3 in DNA: TGTGCCAGCAGCCGAAGGGGGGACCCCTCTGGAAACACCATATATTTT.

This clone was seen only once. The chain uses TRBV5-1 and TRBJ2-3; D remains unclear. Trimming took off 4 bases at V and 3 bases at J, with 12 bases between the two ends. CDR1 is SGHRS, CDR2 YFSETQ, per germline. The CDR3 has 14 amino acids. CDR3 DNA sequence: TGCGCCAGCAGCCAACCGACTCAAACAGATACGCAGTATTTT. It encodes CASSQPTQTDTQYF. Complete variable domain (other parts from reference TRBV5-1 and TRBJ2-3): KAGVTQTPRYLIKTRGQQVTLSCSPISGHRSVSWYQQTPGQGLQFLFEYFSETQRNKGNFPGRFSGRQFSNSRSEMNVSTLELGDSALYLCASSQPTQTDTQYFGPGTRLTVL.

This clone was seen more than once but under ten times. The rearrangement joins TRBV6-6 to TRBJ2-7, with 8 nucleotides matching TRBD1. With 11 bases clipped from V and 0 bases from J, the junction kept 12 bases outside the gene matches. Germline-derived CDR1 and CDR2 are MNHNY and SVGAGI (reference sequence). This CDR3 has 15 residues. CDR3 nucleotide sequence: TGTGCCTGCCAACCCGGACAGGGTGTCTCCTACGAGCAGTACTTC. Translated: CACQPGQGVSYEQYF.

V usage is TRBV7-9 and J usage is TRBJ2-2; TRBD1 is a possible D gene (5 bases). Germline CDR1 SEHNR, CDR2 FQNEAQ (reference sequence). CDR3 length: 14 residues. V lost 5 bases, J lost 2 bases, and 9 bases lay in between. The CDR3 DNA follows: TGTGCCAGCAGCCCTGACAGTAACACCGGGGAGCTGTTTTTT. The encoded protein is CASSPDSNTGELFF.

The J gene is TRBJ2-7, the V gene TRBV5-5; TRBD2 matches at 8 bases. The CDR3 runs to 14 residues. V lost 2 bases and J lost 5; bases outside the gene matches: 6. Germline values: CDR1 SGHKS, CDR2 YYEKEE (reference sequence). The chain's CDR3 is CASSFAGGTHEQYF. The CDR3 bases are TGTGCCAGCAGCTTTGCGGGAGGTACCCACGAGCAGTACTTC. The full variable domain, completed using reference TRBV5-5 and TRBJ2-7, is DAGVTQSPTHLIKTRGQQVTLRCSPISGHKSVSWYQQVLGQGPQFIFQYYEKEERGRGNFPDRFSARQFPNYSSELNVNALLLGDSALYLCASSFAGGTHEQYFGPGTRLTVT.

This clone came up once. V gene TRBV7-6 combines with J gene TRBJ2-1; D possibly corresponds to TRBD1 (5 bases). Germline-derived CDR1 and CDR2 are SGHVS and FNYEAQ. This CDR3 is built from 12 residues. V was pared by 5 bases and J by 7 bases, with 9 bases between. This CDR3 reads CASSTPGNEQFF. The CDR3 DNA sequence: TGTGCCAGCAGCACCCCAGGGAATGAGCAGTTCTTC.

V usage is TRBV7-2 and J usage is TRBJ2-7; D uncertain. Trimming shortened V by 2 bases and J by 3 bases, and 2 bases separated the two germline ends. Germline CDR1 SGHTA, CDR2 FQGNSA. The CDR3 is 11 amino acids. The CDR3 spells CASSLIYEQYF. The CDR3 DNA sequence: TGTGCCAGCAGCTTAATCTACGAGCAGTACTTC.

The chain has TRBV27 and TRBJ2-4; maybe TRBD1 (6 bases). V lost 8 bases and J lost 7, with 15 bases in between. CDR1 MNHEY and CDR2 SMNVEV come from the germline V gene (reference sequence). The CDR3 spans 13 residues. The CDR3 here is CASGGAPLNIQYF. The CDR3 DNA is TGTGCCAGCGGGGGCGCGCCCCTCAACATTCAGTACTTC.

The rearrangement joins TRBV7-9 to TRBJ2-7; D is perhaps TRBD2 (5 bases). CDR3 length: 15 amino acids. In germline, CDR1 is SEHNR, CDR2 FQNEAQ (reference sequence). V was trimmed by 8 bases and J by 6 bases, leaving 23 bases between them. CDR3 sequence reads: CASGLAISSKGEQYF. The DNA of the CDR3 is TGTGCCAGCGGACTGGCGATATCATCTAAGGGCGAGCAGTACTTC.

This chain joins TRBV4-2 and TRBJ2-3; the D is unclear. V dropped 5 bases and J dropped 0 bases, with 12 bases sitting between them. Germline-derived CDR1 and CDR2 are LGHNA and YNFKEQ. This CDR3 comprises 15 residues. In nucleotides, the CDR3 is TGTGCCAGCAGCGGAGAATCGACTAGCACAGATACGCAGTATTTT. Translating gives CASSGESTSTDTQYF.

The chain has TRBV5-6 and TRBJ1-1, with TRBD1 as a possible D gene (6 bases). The CDR3 extends over 12 amino acids. Deletions cut 3 bases from V and 10 bases from J, with 13 bases between. Per germline, CDR1 SGHDT and CDR2 YYEEEE. The CDR3 sequence is CASSSIQGGAFF. In DNA form, the CDR3 reads TGTGCCAGCAGCTCGATACAGGGAGGAGCTTTCTTT.

The chain uses TRBV12-5 and TRBJ1-2; a possible D gene is TRBD1 (6 bases). V was cut by 6 bases and J by 4 bases, with 12 bases left in between. The CDR3 is 13 residues long. The germline gives CDR1 LGHNT, CDR2 FRNRAP. The CDR3 nucleotides read TGTGCTAGTGGGCAGGGAGGGGGCTATGGCTACACCTTC. Encoded protein: CASGQGGGYGYTF. The variable domain in full, completed from reference TRBV12-5 and TRBJ1-2, reads DARVTQTPRHKVTEMGQEVTMRCQPILGHNTVFWYRQTMMQGLELLAYFRNRAPLDDSGMPKDRFSAEMPDATLATLKIQPSEPRDSAVYFCASGQGGGYGYTFGSGTRLTVV.

This clone was detected a few times. J is TRBJ1-5 and V is TRBV18; a possible D gene is TRBD1 (6 bases). CDR1 KGHSH and CDR2 LQKENI come from the germline V gene. This CDR3 is 14 amino acids long. V lost 4 bases and J 1 base, leaving 8 bases between the germline ends. CDR3: CASSRQESNQPQHF. CDR3 nucleotides: TGTGCCAGCTCACGACAGGAGAGCAATCAGCCCCAGCATTTT.

The chain joins TRBV5-1 to TRBJ2-3, with 10 bases that match TRBD2. This CDR3 comprises 18 residues. V was clipped by 0 bases and J by 4 bases; unmatched bases: 11. The germline V gene encodes CDR1 SGHRS and CDR2 YFSETQ. CDR3 sequence reads: CASSLGWIAGGGSDTQYF. Written as DNA, the CDR3 is TGCGCCAGCAGCTTGGGTTGGATAGCGGGAGGTGGATCAGATACGCAGTATTTT.

The chain employs TRBV6-5 and TRBJ2-5; tentatively, D is TRBD2 (6 bases). Germline V gives CDR1 MNHEY, CDR2 SVGAGI. The CDR3 runs 13 residues. Trimming took 4 bases from V and 5 from J, leaving 11 bases between them. CDR3 region: CASSSRGGETQYF. CDR3 bases: TGTGCCAGCAGTTCCCGAGGAGGGGAGACCCAGTACTTC.

The rearrangement links TRBV4-2 to TRBJ2-7, with a tentative D call TRBD1 (5 bases). Germline V lookup: CDR1 LGHNA, CDR2 YNFKEQ. With 0 bases removed from V and 3 bases from J, the gap between germline ends came to 9 bases. This CDR3 region has 14 residues. As DNA, the CDR3 is TGTGCCAGCAGCCAAGATGGGGCCCTCTACGAGCAGTACTTC. Translation gives CASSQDGALYEQYF.

The rearrangement joins TRBV6-6 to TRBJ1-6; D unclear. Germline CDR1 reads MNHNY; CDR2 reads SVGAGI (reference sequence). Trimming shortened V by 3 bases and J by 9 bases, and 18 bases separated the two germline ends. The CDR3 runs 16 residues. The chain's CDR3 is CASSYGLDTGGSPLHF. The CDR3 nucleotides read TGTGCCAGCAGTTATGGTCTCGACACCGGAGGTTCACCCCTCCACTTT.

This rearrangement joins TRBV6-2 or TRBV6-3 to TRBJ1-2, with unresolved D. The CDR3 is 15 residues long. V shed 4 bases and J shed 4 bases, with 16 bases lying between them. Germline V lookup: CDR1 MNHEY, CDR2 SVGEGT. The CDR3 is CASSSNRPALYGYTF. DNA for the CDR3: TGTGCCAGCAGTTCTAACCGGCCTGCCCTCTATGGCTACACCTTC.

This chain connects TRBV11-2 to TRBJ2-7; D is unclear. CDR1 SGHAT and CDR2 FQNNGV come from the germline V gene. The V and J ends lost 1 base and 4 bases respectively, with 8 bases between them. The CDR3 is made up of 13 amino acids. CDR3: CASSLGAVYEQYF. The CDR3, as DNA: TGTGCCAGCAGCTTAGGGGCCGTATACGAGCAGTACTTC.

The genes are TRBV28 and TRBJ2-3, with 7 bases matching TRBD1. Trimming at V came to 3 bases and at J to 3 bases, leaving 9 bases not matched to a gene. Germline V gene lookup returns CDR1 MDHEN and CDR2 SYDVKM. The CDR3 has 16 amino acids. CDR3 nucleotide sequence: TGTGCCAGCAGTTTGGTGTACAGGGGAAGGACAGATACGCAGTATTTT. Translating gives CASSLVYRGRTDTQYF. Full variable domain (outside the CDR3, taken from reference TRBV28 and TRBJ2-3): DVKVTQSSRYLVKRTGEKVFLECVQDMDHENMFWYRQDPGLGLRLIYFSYDVKMKEKGDIPEGYSVSREKKERFSLILESASTNQTSMYLCASSLVYRGRTDTQYFGPGTRLTVL.

The chain carries TRBV19 and TRBJ1-2; 8 bases match TRBD1. Germline V CDR1 and CDR2: LNHDA, SQIVND (reference sequence). V was clipped by 6 bases and J by 3 bases; unmatched bases: 6. This CDR3 spans 14 amino acids. The CDR3 DNA reads as TGTGCCAGTAGCGTCGGACAGGGCCACTATGGCTACACCTTC. Amino acid sequence: CASSVGQGHYGYTF.

The table lists this clone with many counts. The genes are TRBV19 and TRBJ2-7; possibly TRBD2 for D (6 bases). The CDR3 sequence is 16 residues long. Germline V CDR1 and CDR2: LNHDA, SQIVND (reference sequence). V lost 5 bases and J lost 2, with 19 bases in between. CDR3 coding DNA: TGTGCCAGTAGTCCCGACTTCCGACTAGTCACCTACGAGCAGTACTTC. Translated: CASSPDFRLVTYEQYF.

In its sample, this clone was seen once. The rearrangement uses TRBV6-5 and TRBJ1-1; tentatively, D is TRBD1 (5 bases). V was cut by 8 bases and J by 6 bases, with 13 bases left in between. CDR3 length: 12 amino acids. Germline CDR1 MNHEY, CDR2 SVGAGI. This CDR3 is CASRQGVSEAFF. The CDR3, as DNA: TGTGCCAGCCGGCAGGGCGTTTCTGAAGCTTTCTTT.